The 8 T cell receptor beta chains below all came from one sample that was sequenced in a study. One entry per CDR3 protein, called by TCRdb with MiXCR from the RT-PCR reads. The sample holds approximately 6,000 distinct CDR3 sequences; 80% to 95% are singletons and the top ten take 8.3%. Sequences were obtained from memory CD4+ T cells from blood. The receptor set was obtained from a female donor in good health, serving as a healthy control.

For this clonotype: Because the library targeted alpha chains, this beta chain is an off-target read whose size means little. The rearrangement links TRBV12-3 or TRBV12-4 to TRBJ1-5; the D gene is possibly TRBD1 (5 bases). V lost 1 base and J 7 bases, leaving 11 bases between the germline ends. The length of the CDR3 is 14 residues. Here the CDR3 DNA reads TGTGCCAGCAGTTTAGTTGGGGGTAGACAGCCCCAGCATTTT. It translates to CASSLVGGRQPQHF.

Concerning this clonotype itself: This beta chain slipped into a library made for alpha chains as a stray read, so its size is not meaningful. The rearrangement links TRBV7-2 to TRBJ2-7; D perhaps matches TRBD1 (5 bases). CDR1 SGHTA and CDR2 FQGNSA come from the germline V gene. The length of the CDR3 is 14 residues. The V end was cut by 5 bases, the J end by 5 bases, with 16 bases between. The CDR3 loop reads CASSLSRASDEQYF. The CDR3 DNA sequence: TGTGCCAGCAGCCTCTCCAGGGCCAGTGACGAGCAGTACTTC.

A remark on this clonotype: This beta chain is off target for a library built for alpha chains, so its abundance means little. The chain couples TRBV5-1 to TRBJ2-6, with unresolved D. The CDR3 contains 15 residues. The V and J ends lost 1 base and 4 bases respectively, with 9 bases between them. The germline CDR1 and CDR2 sequences are SGHRS and YFSETQ. The CDR3 DNA reads TGCGCCAGCAGCTTGACAGTGGGCGGGGCCAACGTCCTGACTTTC. Its translation is CASSLTVGGANVLTF.

This clonotype was observed a few times. Because this beta chain is a stray read in a library intended to capture alpha chains, its abundance should not be given much weight. CDR3 amino acids: CASSPTTDTQYF. As DNA, the CDR3 is TGTGCCAGCAGCCCGACCACAGATACGCAGTATTTT. The chain uses TRBV7-2 and TRBJ2-3; D uncertain. The V gene lost 5 bases and the J gene lost 2 bases, with 5 bases spanning the gap. CDR1 is SGHTA, CDR2 FQGNSA, per germline. CDR3 length: 12 residues. Based on the CDR3 plus reference TRBV7-2 and TRBJ2-3, the full variable domain is GAGVSQSPSNKVTEKGKDVELRCDPISGHTALYWYRQSLGQGLEFLIYFQGNSAPDKSGLPSDRFSAERTGGSVSTLTIQRTQQEDSAVYLCASSPTTDTQYFGPGTRLTVL.

This clonotype appeared once. Because this beta chain is a stray read in a library intended to capture alpha chains, its abundance should not be given much weight. V is TRBV6-1 and J is TRBJ2-7, with D perhaps given as TRBD1 or TRBD2 (5 bases each). CDR1 is MNHNS and CDR2 is SASEGT in the germline V gene. This CDR3 has 13 amino acids. V shed 6 bases and J shed 2 bases, with 11 bases lying between them. The CDR3 here is CASSWDGTYEQYF. The CDR3 nucleotides read TGTGCCAGCAGCTGGGACGGAACCTACGAGCAGTACTTC.

On this clonotype: This beta chain slipped into a library made for alpha chains as a stray read, so its size is not meaningful. The chain uses TRBV10-2 and TRBJ1-4, with 7 bases lining up with TRBD1. With V trimmed by 2 bases and J by 5 bases, 5 bases remained unmatched. CDR1 is WSHSY, CDR2 SAAADI, per germline. The CDR3 is made up of 15 amino acids. The DNA for the CDR3 is TGCGCCAGCAGTGAGATTGGGACAGAGAATGAAAAACTGTTTTTT. Translation gives CASSEIGTENEKLFF.

As concerns this clonotype: This beta chain represents an off-target read in a library built for alpha chains; its size is of limited meaning. The chain joins TRBV5-1 to TRBJ1-1, with 9 nucleotides matching TRBD1. Trimming took 4 bases from V and 6 from J; bases not matched to a gene: 7. Germline values: CDR1 SGHRS, CDR2 YFSETQ. CDR3 length equals 14 residues. The CDR3, as DNA: TGCGCCAGCAGCCCGGGACAGGGAGGGGCTGAAGCTTTCTTT. This gives the protein CASSPGQGGAEAFF. The variable domain in full, completed from reference TRBV5-1 and TRBJ1-1, reads KAGVTQTPRYLIKTRGQQVTLSCSPISGHRSVSWYQQTPGQGLQFLFEYFSETQRNKGNFPGRFSGRQFSNSRSEMNVSTLELGDSALYLCASSPGQGGAEAFFGQGTRLTVV.

As regards this clonotype: Little can be read into the size of this beta chain, an off-target read in a library designed for alpha chains. The chain employs TRBV12-3 or TRBV12-4 and TRBJ1-1; D gene unclear. The ends were cut back, 5 bases at V and 0 bases at J, with 10 bases in the middle. This CDR3 is built from 14 residues. CDR3 sequence (DNA): TGTGCCAGCAGTGAACTAAGCATGAACACTGAAGCTTTCTTT. Residues: CASSELSMNTEAFF.